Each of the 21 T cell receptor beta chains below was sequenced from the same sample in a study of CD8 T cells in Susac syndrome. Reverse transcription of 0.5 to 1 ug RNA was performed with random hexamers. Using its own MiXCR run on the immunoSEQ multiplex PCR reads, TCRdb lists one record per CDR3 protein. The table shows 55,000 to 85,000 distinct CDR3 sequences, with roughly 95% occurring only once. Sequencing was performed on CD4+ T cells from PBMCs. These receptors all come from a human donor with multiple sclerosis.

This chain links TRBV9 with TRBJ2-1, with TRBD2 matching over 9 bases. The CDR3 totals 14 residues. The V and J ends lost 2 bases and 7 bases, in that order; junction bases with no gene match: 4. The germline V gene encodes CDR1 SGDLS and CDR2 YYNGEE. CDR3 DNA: TGTGCCAGCAGCGTGGCGGGGGGGCCAAATGAGCAGTTCTTC. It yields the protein CASSVAGGPNEQFF.

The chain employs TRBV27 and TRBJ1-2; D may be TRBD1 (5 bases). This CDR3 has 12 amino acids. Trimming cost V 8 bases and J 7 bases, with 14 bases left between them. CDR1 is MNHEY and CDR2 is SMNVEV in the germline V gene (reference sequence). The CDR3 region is CASVGGKTGYTF. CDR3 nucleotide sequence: TGTGCCAGCGTGGGGGGGAAGACTGGCTACACCTTC.

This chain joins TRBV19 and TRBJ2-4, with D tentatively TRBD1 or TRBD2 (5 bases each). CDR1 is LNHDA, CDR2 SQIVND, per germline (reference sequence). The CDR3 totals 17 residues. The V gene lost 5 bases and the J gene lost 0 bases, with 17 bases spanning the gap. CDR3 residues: CASSQGRLELAKNIQYF. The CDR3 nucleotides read TGTGCCAGTAGTCAGGGACGGCTAGAACTAGCCAAAAACATTCAGTACTTC.

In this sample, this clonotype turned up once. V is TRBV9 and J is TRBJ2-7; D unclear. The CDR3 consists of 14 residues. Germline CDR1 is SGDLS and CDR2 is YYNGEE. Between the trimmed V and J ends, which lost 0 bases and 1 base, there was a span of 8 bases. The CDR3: CASSVATASYEQYF. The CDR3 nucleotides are TGTGCCAGCAGCGTAGCTACAGCTTCCTACGAGCAGTACTTC.

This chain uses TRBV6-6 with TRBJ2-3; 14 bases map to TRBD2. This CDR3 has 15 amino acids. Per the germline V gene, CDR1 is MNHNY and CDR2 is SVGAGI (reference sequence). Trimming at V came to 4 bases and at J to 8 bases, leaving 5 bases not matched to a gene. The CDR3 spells CASSLGLAGALTQYF. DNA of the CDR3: TGTGCCAGCAGTTTGGGACTAGCGGGGGCCCTTACGCAGTATTTT.

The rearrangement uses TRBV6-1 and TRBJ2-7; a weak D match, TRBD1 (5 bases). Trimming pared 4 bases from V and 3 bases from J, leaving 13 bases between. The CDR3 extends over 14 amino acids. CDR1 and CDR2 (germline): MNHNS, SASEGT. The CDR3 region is CASSGGSHLYEQYF. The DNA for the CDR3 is TGTGCCAGCAGTGGGGGCAGCCACCTCTACGAGCAGTACTTC.

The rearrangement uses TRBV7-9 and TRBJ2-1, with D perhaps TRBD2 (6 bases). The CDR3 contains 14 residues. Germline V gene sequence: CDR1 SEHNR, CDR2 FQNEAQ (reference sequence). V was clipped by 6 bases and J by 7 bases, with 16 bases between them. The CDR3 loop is CASRMEGPGNEQFF. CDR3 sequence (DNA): TGTGCCAGCAGGATGGAGGGGCCGGGGAATGAGCAGTTCTTC.

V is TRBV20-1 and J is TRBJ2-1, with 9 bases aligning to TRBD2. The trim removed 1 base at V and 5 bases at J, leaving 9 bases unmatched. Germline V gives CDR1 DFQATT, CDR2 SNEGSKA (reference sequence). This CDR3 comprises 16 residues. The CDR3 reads CSARGVWRGGNNEQFF. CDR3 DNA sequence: TGCAGTGCTAGAGGCGTATGGCGGGGGGGGAACAATGAGCAGTTCTTC.

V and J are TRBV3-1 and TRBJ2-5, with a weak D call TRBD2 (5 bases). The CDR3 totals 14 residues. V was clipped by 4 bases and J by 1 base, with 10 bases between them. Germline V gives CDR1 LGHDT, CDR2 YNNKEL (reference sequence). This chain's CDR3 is CASSLLEPQETQYF. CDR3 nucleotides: TGTGCCAGCAGCCTACTAGAGCCCCAAGAGACCCAGTACTTC.

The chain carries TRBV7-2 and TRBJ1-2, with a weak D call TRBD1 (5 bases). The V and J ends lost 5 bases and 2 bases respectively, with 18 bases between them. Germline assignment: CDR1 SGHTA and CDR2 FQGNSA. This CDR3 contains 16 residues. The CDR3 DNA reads TGTGCCAGCAGCCAAGCGGGGCAGGCTCTGAACTATGGCTACACCTTC. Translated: CASSQAGQALNYGYTF.

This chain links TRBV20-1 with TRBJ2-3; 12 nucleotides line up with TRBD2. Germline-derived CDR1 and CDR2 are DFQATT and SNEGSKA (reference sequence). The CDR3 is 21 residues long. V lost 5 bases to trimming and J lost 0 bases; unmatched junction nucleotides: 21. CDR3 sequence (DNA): TGCAGTGCTGCTCCCGCGGGGCGCCGGCTAGCGGGGGGGCAAAGCACAGATACGCAGTATTTT. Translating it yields CSAAPAGRRLAGGQSTDTQYF.

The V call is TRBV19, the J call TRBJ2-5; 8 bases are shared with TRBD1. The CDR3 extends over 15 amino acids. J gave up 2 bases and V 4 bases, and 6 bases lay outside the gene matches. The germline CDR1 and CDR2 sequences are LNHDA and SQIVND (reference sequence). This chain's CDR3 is CASSTTGAGQETQYF. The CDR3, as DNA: TGTGCCAGTAGTACGACAGGGGCTGGGCAAGAGACCCAGTACTTC.

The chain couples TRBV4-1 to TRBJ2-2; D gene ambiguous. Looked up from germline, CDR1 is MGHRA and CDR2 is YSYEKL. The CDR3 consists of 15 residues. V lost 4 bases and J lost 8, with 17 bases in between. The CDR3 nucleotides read TGCGCCAGCAGCCTCACGGGTCCTTTAAGAGGGGAGCTGTTTTTT. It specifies CASSLTGPLRGELFF.

The CDR3 sequence: CASSRQRYGYTF. The CDR3 region has the DNA TGTGCCAGCAGCCGACAGAGATATGGCTACACCTTC. The gene calls are TRBV11-2 and TRBJ1-2; D is possibly TRBD1 (5 bases). Germline V gene sequence: CDR1 SGHAT, CDR2 FQNNGV. V was cut by 5 bases and J by 5 bases, with 9 bases left in between. The CDR3 consists of 12 residues.

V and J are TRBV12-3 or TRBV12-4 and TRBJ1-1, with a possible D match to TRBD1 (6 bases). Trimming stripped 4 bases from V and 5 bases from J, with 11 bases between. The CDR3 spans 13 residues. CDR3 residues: CASSSRRGTEAFF. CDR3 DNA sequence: TGTGCCAGCAGTTCCCGAAGGGGGACTGAAGCTTTCTTT.

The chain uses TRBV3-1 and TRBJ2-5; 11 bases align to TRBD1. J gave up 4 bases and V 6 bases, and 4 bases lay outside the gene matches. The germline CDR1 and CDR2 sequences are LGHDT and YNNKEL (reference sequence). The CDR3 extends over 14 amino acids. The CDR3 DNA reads TGTGCCAGCAGGACAGGACAGGGGGCAGAGACCCAGTACTTC. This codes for CASRTGQGAETQYF.

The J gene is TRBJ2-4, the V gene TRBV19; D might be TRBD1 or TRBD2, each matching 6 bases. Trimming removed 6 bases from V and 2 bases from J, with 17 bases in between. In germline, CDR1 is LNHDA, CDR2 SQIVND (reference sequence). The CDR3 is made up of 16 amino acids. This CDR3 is CASSGRDGGPKNIQYF. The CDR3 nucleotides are TGTGCCAGTAGCGGTAGGGATGGGGGGCCCAAAAACATTCAGTACTTC.

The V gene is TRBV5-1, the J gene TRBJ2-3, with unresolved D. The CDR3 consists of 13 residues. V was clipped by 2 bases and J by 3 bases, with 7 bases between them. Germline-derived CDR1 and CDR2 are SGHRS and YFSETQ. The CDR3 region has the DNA TGCGCCAGCAGCTTTGGGCCGACAGATACGCAGTATTTT. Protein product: CASSFGPTDTQYF.

CDR3: CASTKGHTGELFF. In DNA form, the CDR3 reads TGTGCCAGCACTAAAGGCCACACCGGGGAGCTGTTTTTT. This chain uses TRBV6-5 with TRBJ2-2; D not resolved. V lost 7 bases to trimming and J lost 3 bases, with 9 bases between them. Germline V CDR1 and CDR2: MNHEY, SVGAGI. The CDR3 is made up of 13 amino acids.

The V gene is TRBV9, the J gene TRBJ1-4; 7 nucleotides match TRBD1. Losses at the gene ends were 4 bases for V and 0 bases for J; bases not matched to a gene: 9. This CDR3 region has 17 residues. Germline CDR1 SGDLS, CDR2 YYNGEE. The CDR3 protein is CASSPREGASTNEKLFF. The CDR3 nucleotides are TGTGCCAGCAGCCCCAGGGAGGGGGCTTCAACTAATGAAAAACTGTTTTTT.

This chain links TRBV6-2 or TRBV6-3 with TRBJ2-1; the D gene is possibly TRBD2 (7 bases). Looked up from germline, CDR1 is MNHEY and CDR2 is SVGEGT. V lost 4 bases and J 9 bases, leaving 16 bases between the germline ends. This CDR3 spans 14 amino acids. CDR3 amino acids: CASSSSGGSGEQFF. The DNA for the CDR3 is TGTGCCAGCAGTTCCTCGGGGGGCTCCGGTGAGCAGTTCTTC.